The rows below give T cell receptor beta chains drawn from one sample of a study of T cell responses to AZD1222 COVID-19 vaccine. The data were produced by immunoSEQ multiplex PCR, yet TCRdb's version contains in-frame clones alone and is incomplete. Among 90,000 to 150,000 clones listed, approximately 90% were seen once. Sequencing used peripheral blood, obtained on day 0 of AZD1222 vaccination. These receptor sequences come from an adult in good health. The CDR3 runs from the conserved cysteine through the conserved F or W. Clone size is shown for a subset of rows, as once, few, many or a class of expanded clone.

TRBJ2-7 TRBV23-1 . CASKVRAWEQYF
TRBJ2-7 TRBV5-1 . CASSLSAGGPSYEQYF
TRBJ1-5 TRBV5-1 few CASSLARDSNQPQHF
TRBJ2-7 TRBV4-2 . CASSQERTGGYEQYF
TRBJ2-3 TRBV6-5 . CASSSTRGSRADTQYF
TRBJ1-5 TRBV29-1 . CSARTGPNQPQHF
TRBJ2-1 TRBV9 . CASSLGGPAYNEQFF
TRBJ2-7 TRBV2 . CASRAQQGIHEQYF
TRBJ1-5 TRBV10-2 . CANSATIGQPQHF
TRBJ2-7 TRBV5-1 . CASSRDRGGPEQYF
TRBJ1-2 TRBV18 . CASSRDREDYGYTF
TRBJ1-2 TRBV20-1 . CSAADIGYTF
TRBJ2-7 TRBV4-2 . CASSQEAAGSYEQYF
TRBJ2-7 TRBV19 . CASSIGGGAYEQYF
TRBJ2-2 TRBV5-4 . CASSLVSAGELFF
TRBJ1-5 TRBV7-8 . CASSRSGNQPQHF
TRBJ2-7 TRBV27 . CASSLFRQGAFYEQYF
TRBJ2-2 TRBV9 . CASSPRLAGGETNTGELFF
TRBJ1-2 TRBV5-1 once CASNQDSANYGYTF
TRBJ1-2 TRBV2 . CASSATGTYGYTF
TRBJ1-1 TRBV20-1 . CSAYREAKAFF
TRBJ2-1 TRBV11-3 few CASSRSRAGEQFF
TRBJ2-7 TRBV13 . CASSWGSYEQYF
TRBJ1-5 TRBV19 . CASSIGGQPQHF
TRBJ1-4 TRBV5-6 once CASRVGGTNEKLFF
TRBJ2-2 TRBV2 . CASRAHRETGELFF
TRBJ2-1 TRBV3-1/TRBV3-2 . CASSQLLAGTEQFF
TRBJ2-1 TRBV18 once CASSPPGLGPHNEQFF
TRBJ1-5 TRBV19 . CASTRDSYSNQPQHF
TRBJ1-1 TRBV11-2 . CASSPRTGQDTEAFF
TRBJ2-2 TRBV4-1 . CASSQEAAGTGELFF
TRBJ2-4 TRBV2 . CASTDGAGPPIQYF
TRBJ2-1 TRBV5-1 . CASSLNSMGEQFF
TRBJ2-5 TRBV6-1 . CASSEINRQETQYF
TRBJ2-1 TRBV28 . CASSLGFVWGSRSSYNEQFF
TRBJ2-7 TRBV4-2 . CASSQDLRTYQYF
TRBJ2-3 TRBV20-1 . CSASCLLAGGPCHSTDTQYF
TRBJ1-3 TRBV5-4 . CASSLGQDNSGNTIYF
TRBJ2-7 TRBV23-1 once CASPRRGKGYEQYF
TRBJ1-3 TRBV7-8 . CASSLSASSGNTIYF
TRBJ1-2 TRBV28 . CASSSRGPGRGYTF
TRBJ1-5 TRBV7-9 few CASSLAQNSNQPQHF
TRBJ1-2 TRBV29-1 . CSVDDQGYGYTF
TRBJ2-7 TRBV28 . CASSLAGGRYEQYF
TRBJ1-5 TRBV12-3/TRBV12-4 . CASSLFRDQRHF